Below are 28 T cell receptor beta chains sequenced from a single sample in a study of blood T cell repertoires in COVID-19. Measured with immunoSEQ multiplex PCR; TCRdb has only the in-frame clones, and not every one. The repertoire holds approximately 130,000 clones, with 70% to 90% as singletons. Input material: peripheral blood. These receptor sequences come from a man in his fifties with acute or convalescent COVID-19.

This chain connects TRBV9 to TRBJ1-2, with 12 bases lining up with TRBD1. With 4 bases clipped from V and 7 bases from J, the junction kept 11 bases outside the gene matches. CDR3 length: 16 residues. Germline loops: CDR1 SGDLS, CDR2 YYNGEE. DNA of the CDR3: TGTGCCAGCAGCACGCACGCCGGGACAGGGGGCAGTGGCTACACCTTC. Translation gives CASSTHAGTGGSGYTF.

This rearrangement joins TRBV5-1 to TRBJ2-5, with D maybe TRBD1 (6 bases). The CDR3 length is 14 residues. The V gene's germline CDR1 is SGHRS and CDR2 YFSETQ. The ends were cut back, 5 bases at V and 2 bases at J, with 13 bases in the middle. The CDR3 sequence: CASRLQGFQETQYF. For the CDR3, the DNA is TGCGCCAGCAGGCTACAGGGATTTCAAGAGACCCAGTACTTC.

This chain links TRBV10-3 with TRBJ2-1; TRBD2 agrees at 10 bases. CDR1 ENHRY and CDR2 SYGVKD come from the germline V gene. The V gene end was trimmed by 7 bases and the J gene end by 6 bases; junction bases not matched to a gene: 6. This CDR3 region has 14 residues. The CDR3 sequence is CAIMRTSGRNEQFF. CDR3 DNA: TGTGCCATCATGCGGACTAGCGGCCGCAATGAGCAGTTCTTC.

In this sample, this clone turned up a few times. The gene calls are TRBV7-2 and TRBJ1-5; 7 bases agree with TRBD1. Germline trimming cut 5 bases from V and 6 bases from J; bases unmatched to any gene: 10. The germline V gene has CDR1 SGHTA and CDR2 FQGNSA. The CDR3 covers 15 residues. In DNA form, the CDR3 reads TGTGCCAGCAGCCCAAACAGGGGAACGGGTCAGCCCCAGCATTTT. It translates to CASSPNRGTGQPQHF.

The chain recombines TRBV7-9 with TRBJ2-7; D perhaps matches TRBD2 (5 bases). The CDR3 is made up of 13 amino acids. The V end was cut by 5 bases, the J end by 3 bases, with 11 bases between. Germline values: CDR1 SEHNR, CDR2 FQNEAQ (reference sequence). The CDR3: CASSLSRDYEQYF. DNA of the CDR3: TGTGCCAGCAGCCTCAGTCGGGACTACGAGCAGTACTTC.

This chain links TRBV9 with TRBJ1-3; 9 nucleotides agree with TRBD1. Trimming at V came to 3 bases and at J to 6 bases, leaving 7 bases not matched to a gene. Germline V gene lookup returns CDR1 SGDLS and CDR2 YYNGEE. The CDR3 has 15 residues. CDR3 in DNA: TGTGCCAGCAGCGGGGGACAGGGAGGGAAAAACACCATATATTTT. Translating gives CASSGGQGGKNTIYF.

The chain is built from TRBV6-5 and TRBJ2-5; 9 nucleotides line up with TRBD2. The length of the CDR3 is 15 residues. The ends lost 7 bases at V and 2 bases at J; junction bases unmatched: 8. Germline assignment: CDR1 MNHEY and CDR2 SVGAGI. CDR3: CASTPGGRDQETQYF. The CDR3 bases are TGTGCCAGCACCCCAGGCGGGAGGGATCAAGAGACCCAGTACTTC.

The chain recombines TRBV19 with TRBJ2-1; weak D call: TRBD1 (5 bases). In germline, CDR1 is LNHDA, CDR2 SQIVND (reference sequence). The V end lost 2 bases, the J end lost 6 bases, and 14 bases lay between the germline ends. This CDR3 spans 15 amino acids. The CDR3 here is CASSISRVTFNEQFF. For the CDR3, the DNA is TGTGCCAGTAGTATATCCAGGGTTACCTTCAATGAGCAGTTCTTC.

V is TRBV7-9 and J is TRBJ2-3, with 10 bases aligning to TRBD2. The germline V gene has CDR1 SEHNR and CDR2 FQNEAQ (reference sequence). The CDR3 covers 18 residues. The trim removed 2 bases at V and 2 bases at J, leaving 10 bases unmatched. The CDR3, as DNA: TGTGCCAGCAGCTTACTAGCGGGAGATTTTCTAGCCACAGATACGCAGTATTTT. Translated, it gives CASSLLAGDFLATDTQYF.

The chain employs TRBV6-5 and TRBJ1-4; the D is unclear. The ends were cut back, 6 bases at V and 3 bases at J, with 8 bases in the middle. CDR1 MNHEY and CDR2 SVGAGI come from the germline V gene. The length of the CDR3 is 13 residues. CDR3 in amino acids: CASRRDANEKLFF. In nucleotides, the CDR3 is TGTGCCAGCAGGCGGGATGCTAATGAAAAACTGTTTTTT.

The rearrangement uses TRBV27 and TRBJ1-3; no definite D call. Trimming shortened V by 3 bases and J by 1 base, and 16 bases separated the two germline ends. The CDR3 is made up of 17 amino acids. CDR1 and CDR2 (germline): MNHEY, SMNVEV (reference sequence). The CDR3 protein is CASSFTSPGLSGNTIYF. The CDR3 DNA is TGTGCCAGCAGTTTTACTTCACCAGGTCTATCTGGAAACACCATATATTTT.

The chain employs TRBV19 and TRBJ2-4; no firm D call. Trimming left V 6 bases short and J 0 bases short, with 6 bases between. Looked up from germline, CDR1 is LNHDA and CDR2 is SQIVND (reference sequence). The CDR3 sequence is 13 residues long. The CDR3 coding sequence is TGTGCCAGTAGGCAGATAGCCAAAAACATTCAGTACTTC. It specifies CASRQIAKNIQYF.

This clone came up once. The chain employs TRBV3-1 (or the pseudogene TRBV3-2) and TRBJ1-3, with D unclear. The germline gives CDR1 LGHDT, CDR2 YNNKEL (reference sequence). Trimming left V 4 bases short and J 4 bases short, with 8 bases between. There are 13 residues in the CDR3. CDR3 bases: TGTGCCAGCAGCCGTTCAGGCGGAAACACCATATATTTT. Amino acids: CASSRSGGNTIYF.

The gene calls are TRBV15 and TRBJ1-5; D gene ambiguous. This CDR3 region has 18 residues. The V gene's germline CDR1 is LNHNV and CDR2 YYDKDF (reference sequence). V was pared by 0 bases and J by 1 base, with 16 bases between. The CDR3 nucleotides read TGTGCCACCAGCAGAGAGCGGAGGCAAGGAAACAGCAATCAGCCCCAGCATTTT. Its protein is CATSRERRQGNSNQPQHF.

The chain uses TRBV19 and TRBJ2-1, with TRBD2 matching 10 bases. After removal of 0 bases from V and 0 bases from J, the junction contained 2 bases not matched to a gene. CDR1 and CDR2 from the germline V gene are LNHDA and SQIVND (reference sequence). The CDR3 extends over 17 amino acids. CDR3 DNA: TGTGCCAGTAGTATAGAACCTAGCGGGAGCTCCTACAATGAGCAGTTCTTC. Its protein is CASSIEPSGSSYNEQFF.

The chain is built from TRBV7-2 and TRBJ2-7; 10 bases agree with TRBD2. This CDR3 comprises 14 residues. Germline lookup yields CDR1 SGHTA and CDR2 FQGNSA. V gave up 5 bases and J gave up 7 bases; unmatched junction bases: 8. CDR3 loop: CASSTSSGSWEQYF. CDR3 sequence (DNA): TGTGCCAGCAGCACCTCTAGCGGGAGTTGGGAGCAGTACTTC.

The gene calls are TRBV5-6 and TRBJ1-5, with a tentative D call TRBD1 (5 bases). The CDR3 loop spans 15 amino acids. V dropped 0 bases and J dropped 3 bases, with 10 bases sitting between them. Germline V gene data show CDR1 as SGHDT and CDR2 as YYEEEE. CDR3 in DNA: TGTGCCAGCAGCTTGGGGCAGGGACTCAATCAGCCCCAGCATTTT. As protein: CASSLGQGLNQPQHF. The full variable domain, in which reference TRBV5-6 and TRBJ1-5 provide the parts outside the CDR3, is DAGVTQSPTHLIKTRGQQVTLRCSPKSGHDTVSWYQQALGQGPQFIFQYYEEEERQRGNFPDRFSGHQFPNYSSELNVNALLLGDSALYLCASSLGQGLNQPQHFGDGTRLSIL.

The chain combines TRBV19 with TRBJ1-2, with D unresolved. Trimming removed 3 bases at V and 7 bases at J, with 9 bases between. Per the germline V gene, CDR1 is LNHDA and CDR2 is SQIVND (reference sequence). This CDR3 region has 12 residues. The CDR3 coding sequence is TGTGCCAGTAGTATCTATGCTGGTGGCTACACCTTC. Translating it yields CASSIYAGGYTF.

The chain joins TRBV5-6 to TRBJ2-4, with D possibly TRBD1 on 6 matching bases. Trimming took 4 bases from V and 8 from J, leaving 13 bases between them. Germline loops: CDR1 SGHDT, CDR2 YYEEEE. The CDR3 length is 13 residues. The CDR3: CASSPQGKDIQYF. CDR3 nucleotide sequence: TGTGCCAGCAGCCCCCAGGGGAAGGACATTCAGTACTTC.

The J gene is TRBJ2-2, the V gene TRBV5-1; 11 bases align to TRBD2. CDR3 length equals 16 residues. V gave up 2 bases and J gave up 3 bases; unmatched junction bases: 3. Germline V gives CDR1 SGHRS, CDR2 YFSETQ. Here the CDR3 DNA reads TGCGCCAGCAGCTTACTAGCGGGAGTTGACACCGGGGAGCTGTTTTTT. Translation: CASSLLAGVDTGELFF.

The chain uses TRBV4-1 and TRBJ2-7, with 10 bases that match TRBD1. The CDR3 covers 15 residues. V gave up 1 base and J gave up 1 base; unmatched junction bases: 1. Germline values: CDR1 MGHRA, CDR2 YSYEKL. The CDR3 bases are TGCGCCAGCAGCCAAGGGGACAGGGGTTCCTACGAGCAGTACTTC. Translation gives CASSQGDRGSYEQYF.

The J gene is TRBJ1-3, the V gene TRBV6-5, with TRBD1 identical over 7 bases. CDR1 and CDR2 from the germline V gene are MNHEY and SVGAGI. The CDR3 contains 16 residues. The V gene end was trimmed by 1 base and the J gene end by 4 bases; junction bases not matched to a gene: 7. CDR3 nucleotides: TGTGCCAGCAGTTACTTCGAGGGGGCCTCGGGAAACACCATATATTTT. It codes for CASSYFEGASGNTIYF.

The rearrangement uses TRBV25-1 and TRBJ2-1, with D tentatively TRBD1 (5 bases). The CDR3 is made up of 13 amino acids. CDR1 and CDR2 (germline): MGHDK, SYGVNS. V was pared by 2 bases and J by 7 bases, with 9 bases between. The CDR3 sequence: CASSEGAGNEQFF. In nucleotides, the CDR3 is TGTGCCAGCAGTGAAGGGGCTGGTAATGAGCAGTTCTTC.

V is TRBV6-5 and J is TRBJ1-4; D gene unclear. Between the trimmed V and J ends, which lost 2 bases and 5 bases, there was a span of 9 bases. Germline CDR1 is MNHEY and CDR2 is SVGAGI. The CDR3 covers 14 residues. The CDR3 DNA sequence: TGTGCCAGCAGTTACATGAGATTCAATGAAAAACTGTTTTTT. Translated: CASSYMRFNEKLFF.

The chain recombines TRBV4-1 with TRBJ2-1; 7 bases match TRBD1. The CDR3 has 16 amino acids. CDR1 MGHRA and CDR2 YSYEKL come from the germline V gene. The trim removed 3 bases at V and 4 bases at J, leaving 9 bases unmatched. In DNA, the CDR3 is TGCGCCAGCAGCCAGAACACAGGGGTCTGGTACAATGAGCAGTTCTTC. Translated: CASSQNTGVWYNEQFF.

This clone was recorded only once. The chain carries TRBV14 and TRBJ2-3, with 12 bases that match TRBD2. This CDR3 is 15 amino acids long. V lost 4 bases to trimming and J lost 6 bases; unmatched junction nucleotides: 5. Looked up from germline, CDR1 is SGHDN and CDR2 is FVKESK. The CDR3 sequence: CASSRWTSGIDTQYF. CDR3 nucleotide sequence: TGTGCCAGCAGCCGATGGACTAGCGGGATCGATACGCAGTATTTT. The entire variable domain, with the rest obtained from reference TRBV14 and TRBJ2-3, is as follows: EAGVTQFPSHSVIEKGQTVTLRCDPISGHDNLYWYRRVMGKEIKFLLHFVKESKQDESGMPNNRFLAERTGGTYSTLKVQPAELEDSGVYFCASSRWTSGIDTQYFGPGTRLTVL.

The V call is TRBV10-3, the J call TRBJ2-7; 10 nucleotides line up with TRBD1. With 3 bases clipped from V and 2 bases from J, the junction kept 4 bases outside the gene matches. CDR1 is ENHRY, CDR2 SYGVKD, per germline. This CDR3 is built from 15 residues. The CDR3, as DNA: TGTGCCATCAGTGACAAGGGACAGGGGACCTACGAGCAGTACTTC. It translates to CAISDKGQGTYEQYF.

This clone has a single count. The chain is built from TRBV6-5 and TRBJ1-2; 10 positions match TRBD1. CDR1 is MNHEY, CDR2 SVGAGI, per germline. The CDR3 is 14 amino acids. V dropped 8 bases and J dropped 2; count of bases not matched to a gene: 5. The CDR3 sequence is CASFWTGGNYGYTF. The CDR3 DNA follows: TGTGCCAGCTTTTGGACAGGGGGGAACTATGGCTACACCTTC.